This is a list of T cell receptor beta chains from one sample in a study of T cell responses to AZD1222 COVID-19 vaccine. Only in-frame clones appear in the TCRdb table, and some are missing; sequencing was by immunoSEQ multiplex PCR. The sample carries 75,000 to 95,000 clones, around 90% recorded once. The sample was peripheral blood, taken on day 0 of AZD1222 vaccination. The receptors originated from an adult in good health. CDR3s include the opening cysteine and the closing phenylalanine or tryptophan.

16,TRBV19,TRBJ2-5,CASSPLGVGLGETQYF
16,TRBV21-1,TRBJ2-3,CASLTREGASTDTQYF
14,TRBV7-2,TRBJ1-1,CASRRVGPPIEAFF
13,TRBV3-1/TRBV3-2,TRBJ2-1,CASSQGRNNEQFF
11,TRBV3-1/TRBV3-2,TRBJ1-2,CASSQALGYTF
13,TRBV2,TRBJ2-3,CASRGLGTDTQYF
15,TRBV5-4,TRBJ1-6,CASSPMTDYNSPLHF
13,TRBV11-3,TRBJ2-5,CASEDRGAETQYF
15,TRBV19,TRBJ2-2,CASTPPRAYTGELFF
14,TRBV2,TRBJ1-2,CASSERYLGYGYTF
14,TRBV7-3,TRBJ2-1,CASSFSTVNNEQFF
17,TRBV5-1,TRBJ2-5,CASSLGLAGGREETQYF
14,TRBV5-4,TRBJ1-4,CASSLGQGAVKLFF
12,TRBV6-5,TRBJ2-7,CASSSTDYEQYF
13,TRBV5-1,TRBJ2-7,CASSLLGIYEQYF
15,TRBV2,TRBJ1-1,CASNLGLAGNTEAFF
14,TRBV9,TRBJ2-7,CASSPVADSYEQYF
14,TRBV19,TRBJ1-6,CASSIPQDNSPLHF
14,TRBV2,TRBJ2-2,CASTGREFSGELFF
13,TRBV4-2,TRBJ1-5,CASSRGRNQPQHF
15,TRBV3-1/TRBV3-2,TRBJ1-2,CASSQDRERGKGYTF
14,TRBV5-4,TRBJ2-7,CASSSDRGKYEQYF
13,TRBV6-6,TRBJ1-6,CASSYGVDSPLHF
12,TRBV7-9,TRBJ2-1,CASLSTGDEQFF
15,TRBV7-9,TRBJ2-7,CASSLGAGGHYEQYF
14,TRBV10-3,TRBJ1-1,CATSERGPNTEAFF
13,TRBV2,TRBJ2-3,CASRLAGSDTQYF
16,TRBV7-3,TRBJ2-3,CASSPGLAGLADTQYF
14,TRBV10-3,TRBJ2-7,CATLGTGDSYEQYF